This TCR beta chain is drawn from a study of Tregs in tolerant kidney transplant recipients. On the study more broadly: Mixed chimerism was transient after nonmyeloablative marrow transplants from related graft donors. Study-wide points: For some patients, primers changed over time, blocking nucleotide-level comparison. Validation in larger populations is needed because few patients were studied.

In its sample, this clone was seen once. Its antigen is unknown. V gave up 3 bases and J gave up 0 bases, with 8 bases separating them. The CDR3 length is 14 residues. Germline loops: CDR1 SGDLS, CDR2 YYNGEE. Using immunoSEQ multiplex PCR, the repertoire was profiled, and TCRdb retains in-frame clones only, with some absent. Of approximately 93,000 clones in the sample, 93% are singletons; the top ten hold 0.46%. Here the sequenced sample was CD4+ T cells from blood, taken before the transplant. The receptor comes from a human donor who received a combined kidney and bone marrow transplant. The gene calls are TRBV9 and TRBJ2-3; D ambiguous. The CDR3 is CASSEQSSTDTQYF. In nucleotides, the CDR3 is TGTGCCAGCAGCGAACAGTCTAGCACAGATACGCAGTATTTT.